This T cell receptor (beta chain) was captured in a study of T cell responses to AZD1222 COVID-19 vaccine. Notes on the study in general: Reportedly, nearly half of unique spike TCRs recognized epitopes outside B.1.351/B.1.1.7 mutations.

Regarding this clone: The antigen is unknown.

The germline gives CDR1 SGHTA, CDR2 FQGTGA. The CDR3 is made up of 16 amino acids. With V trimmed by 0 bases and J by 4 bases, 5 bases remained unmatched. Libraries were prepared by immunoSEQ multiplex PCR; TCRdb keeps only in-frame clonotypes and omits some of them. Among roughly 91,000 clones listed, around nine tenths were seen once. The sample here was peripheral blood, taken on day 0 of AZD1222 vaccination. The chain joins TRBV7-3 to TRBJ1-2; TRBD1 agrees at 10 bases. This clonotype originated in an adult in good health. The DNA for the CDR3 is TGTGCCAGCAGCTTAACCCCGACAGGGGGCCTCTATGGCTACACCTTC. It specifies CASSLTPTGGLYGYTF.